The clone carrying this TCR beta chain was picked up a small number of times. Its antigen is as yet unknown. No fewer than 6 micrograms of total RNA were isolated from every sample. The data belong to a study of blood T cells in healthy people across ages. The CDR3 consists of 13 residues. With 5 bases removed from V and 10 bases from J, the gap between germline ends came to 16 bases. Germline V gene sequence: CDR1 SEHNR, CDR2 FQNEAQ (reference sequence). Study observations and caveats: Diversity estimated from one million T cells was considered an underestimate. Per-million-T-cell TCR beta diversity fell roughly linearly with age.

A second PCR, run for roughly 7 to 11 cycles, used a sample-barcoded 5' primer plus a J-beta primer mix. TCRdb reprocessed the 5' RACE reads via MiXCR and lists one record per CDR3 protein. The data contain nearly 1 million distinct CDR3 sequences, roughly 51% of them singletons. Sequencing was performed on blood. This receptor was obtained from a woman aged 60-75 years in good health. The chain couples TRBV7-9 to TRBJ2-3; D gene uncertain. The CDR3: CASSPRTRTAQYF. CDR3 bases: TGTGCCAGCAGCCCGAGGACCCGAACAGCGCAGTATTTT.